A single sample gave rise to the 25 T cell receptor beta chains below, sequenced in a study of blood T cell repertoires in COVID-19. Profiling relied on immunoSEQ multiplex PCR, and the TCRdb table lists in-frame clones only, not all of them. Of around 33,000 clones in the sample, 90% are singletons; the top ten hold roughly a fifth. Sequencing input: peripheral blood. Receptors were obtained from a man older than 75 with acute or convalescent COVID-19.

The chain is built from TRBV7-7 and TRBJ2-5; possible D gene TRBD2, 6 bases. CDR1 SSHAT and CDR2 FNYEAQ come from the germline V gene (reference sequence). With 1 base removed from V and 6 bases from J, the gap between germline ends came to 12 bases. The CDR3 has 14 residues. CDR3 residues: CASSLGSRGQTQYF. As DNA, the CDR3 is TGTGCCAGCAGCTTAGGTTCGCGGGGTCAGACCCAGTACTTC.

The chain couples TRBV18 to TRBJ1-2; no definite D call. This CDR3 has 13 amino acids. Germline CDR1 KGHSH, CDR2 LQKENI. The ends were cut back, 3 bases at V and 3 bases at J, with 8 bases in the middle. As DNA, the CDR3 is TGTGCCAGCTCACCGGAACGGGACTATGGCTACACCTTC. Translating it yields CASSPERDYGYTF.

This clone was seen once. The V and J genes are TRBV5-3 and TRBJ2-7; the match to TRBD2 covers 9 bases. TRBV5-3 belongs to the ORF category, with a function that is uncertain. The CDR3 is 15 residues long. V shed 0 bases and J 5 bases; nucleotides not matched to a gene: 6. In DNA form, the CDR3 reads TGTGCCAGAAGCTTGGTAACGGGACTAGCCGACGAGCAGTACTTC. Protein product: CARSLVTGLADEQYF.

The chain uses TRBV7-3 and TRBJ2-7, with a weak D call TRBD2 (6 bases). The germline V and J ends were trimmed by 5 bases and 5 bases, with 16 bases remaining between them. The CDR3 has 14 amino acids. Germline V lookup: CDR1 SGHTA, CDR2 FQGTGA. As DNA, the CDR3 is TGTGCCAGCAGCCCGGTCGGGGGTAGCCACGAGCAGTACTTC. It encodes CASSPVGGSHEQYF.

This chain uses TRBV10-1 with TRBJ2-1, with D possibly TRBD1 on 6 matching bases. Germline V gene data show CDR1 as WNHNN and CDR2 as SYGVQD (reference sequence). The CDR3 contains 14 residues. Trimming removed 3 bases from V and 9 bases from J, with 15 bases in between. CDR3 protein: CASSDRGELGEQFF. The CDR3 coding sequence is TGCGCCAGCAGTGACAGGGGAGAATTGGGTGAGCAGTTCTTC.

This clone appeared once. The chain carries TRBV5-4 and TRBJ1-2, with D unresolved. V dropped 1 base and J dropped 5 bases, with 9 bases sitting between them. Germline CDR1 is SGHNT and CDR2 is YYREEE (reference sequence). CDR3 length equals 13 residues. The CDR3 protein is CASSLNYLYGYTF. DNA of the CDR3: TGTGCCAGCAGCTTGAACTACCTATATGGCTACACCTTC.

This chain connects TRBV3-1 (or the pseudogene TRBV3-2) to TRBJ2-3; D not resolved. The CDR3 runs 15 residues. CDR1 and CDR2 (germline): LGHDT, YNNKEL (reference sequence). Trimming took off 2 bases at V and 2 bases at J, with 11 bases between the two ends. CDR3 sequence reads: CASSQRGRPTDTQYF. DNA for the CDR3: TGTGCCAGCAGCCAAAGAGGAAGGCCCACAGATACGCAGTATTTT.

The V and J genes are TRBV5-1 and TRBJ2-3; D might be TRBD1 (6 bases). The CDR3 has 15 amino acids. V was cut by 7 bases and J by 1 base, with 16 bases left in between. The germline V gene encodes CDR1 SGHRS and CDR2 YFSETQ. The CDR3: CASALRDTRTDTQYF. The CDR3 DNA reads TGCGCCAGCGCTCTTCGGGACACACGCACAGATACGCAGTATTTT.

In DNA form, the CDR3 reads TGTGCCAGTAGTTCTTCAGGGGACACCGGGGAGCTGTTTTTT. Its translation is CASSSSGDTGELFF. This chain uses TRBV19 with TRBJ2-2, with D possibly TRBD1 on 6 matching bases. The V gene's germline CDR1 is LNHDA and CDR2 SQIVND (reference sequence). There are 14 residues in the CDR3. V lost 5 bases to trimming and J lost 3 bases, with 10 bases between them.

The chain combines TRBV19 with TRBJ2-2; TRBD2 aligns across 7 bases. The CDR3 totals 16 residues. V was pared by 3 bases and J by 4 bases, with 8 bases of the junction left unmatched. The V gene's germline CDR1 is LNHDA and CDR2 SQIVND (reference sequence). The CDR3 sequence: CASSIGGDRGTGELFF. For the CDR3, the DNA is TGTGCCAGTAGTATTGGGGGGGATCGAGGCACCGGGGAGCTGTTTTTT.

The chain joins TRBV30 to TRBJ1-3; TRBD1 matches 8 bases. V shed 4 bases, J shed 3 bases, and the junction held 2 bases outside the gene matches. There are 13 residues in the CDR3. Germline values: CDR1 GTSNPN, CDR2 SVGIG (reference sequence). The CDR3: CAWTGGVGNTIYF. As DNA, the CDR3 is TGTGCCTGGACAGGGGGCGTTGGAAACACCATATATTTT.

The gene calls are TRBV27 and TRBJ1-6; maybe TRBD1 (5 bases). V was shortened by 1 base and J by 9 bases, with 13 bases between the two germline ends. Germline V lookup: CDR1 MNHEY, CDR2 SMNVEV (reference sequence). The CDR3 runs to 15 residues. The CDR3 reads CASSLLGRVSSPLHF. CDR3 DNA sequence: TGTGCCAGCAGTTTATTGGGCAGGGTTTCTTCACCCCTCCACTTT.

V usage is TRBV28 and J usage is TRBJ1-4; 12 bases line up with TRBD1. After removal of 6 bases from V and 0 bases from J, the junction contained 11 bases not matched to a gene. CDR1 is MDHEN, CDR2 SYDVKM, per germline. The CDR3 is 19 residues long. CDR3 sequence (DNA): TGTGCCAGCAGCGGGACAGGGGGCCCCACCGGCGCAACTAATGAAAAACTGTTTTTT. Translated, it gives CASSGTGGPTGATNEKLFF.

CDR3 sequence: CASSQYIGNEQFF. For the CDR3, the DNA is TGTGCCAGCAGCCAATACATTGGCAATGAGCAGTTCTTC. The chain links TRBV11-3 to TRBJ2-1; no definite D call. Trimming left V 5 bases short and J 6 bases short, with 11 bases between. The CDR3 contains 13 residues. Germline V gives CDR1 SGHNT, CDR2 YENEEA.

The V gene is TRBV14, the J gene TRBJ1-1; D unresolved. The CDR3 is 13 residues long. The germline V gene has CDR1 SGHDN and CDR2 FVKESK. V lost 4 bases to trimming and J lost 4 bases, with 10 bases between them. CDR3 nucleotide sequence: TGTGCCAGCAGCCCTACCCGGGGCACTGAAGCTTTCTTT. It translates to CASSPTRGTEAFF.

The chain combines TRBV5-1 with TRBJ2-1, with 8 bases matching TRBD1. V lost 4 bases, J lost 4 bases, and 7 bases stayed unmatched. This CDR3 has 15 amino acids. Looked up from germline, CDR1 is SGHRS and CDR2 is YFSETQ. The CDR3 protein is CASSLTGTGYNEQFF. CDR3 nucleotides: TGCGCCAGCAGCCTGACCGGGACAGGATACAATGAGCAGTTCTTC.

The chain employs TRBV5-1 and TRBJ1-2, with 9 bases aligning to TRBD1. There are 16 residues in the CDR3. CDR1 and CDR2 (germline): SGHRS, YFSETQ. V lost 2 bases, J lost 4 bases, and 9 bases stayed unmatched. CDR3 sequence: CASSFYRGPLSYGYTF. DNA for the CDR3: TGCGCCAGCAGCTTCTACAGGGGGCCCCTTAGCTATGGCTACACCTTC.

This clone was seen just once. The chain employs TRBV12-3 or TRBV12-4 and TRBJ1-2; unclear D gene. The CDR3 loop spans 11 amino acids. V was trimmed by 6 bases and J by 5 bases, leaving 7 bases between them. CDR3 in DNA: TGTGCCAGCAGCAGCAGGTATGGCTACACCTTC. This gives the protein CASSSRYGYTF.

Only one count was recorded for this clone. This chain links TRBV5-1 with TRBJ2-1; 11 bases are a match to TRBD1. V gave up 9 bases and J gave up 8 bases; unmatched junction bases: 4. Germline loops: CDR1 SGHRS, CDR2 YFSETQ. This CDR3 spans 12 amino acids. CDR3 sequence: CATADRGHEQFF. DNA for the CDR3: TGCGCCACCGCGGACAGGGGGCATGAGCAGTTCTTC.

This chain uses TRBV7-8 with TRBJ1-6; D is unclear. This CDR3 contains 15 residues. Germline-derived CDR1 and CDR2 are SGHVS and FQNEAQ. Trimming removed 1 base from V and 9 bases from J, with 13 bases in between. CDR3 sequence: CASSLGNSRASPLHF. CDR3 DNA: TGTGCCAGCAGCTTAGGTAACAGCCGCGCTTCACCCCTCCACTTT. Full variable domain (remainder filled in from reference TRBV7-8 and TRBJ1-6): GAGVSQSPRYKVAKRGQDVALRCDPISGHVSLFWYQQALGQGPEFLTYFQNEAQLDKSGLPSDRFFAERPEGSVSTLKIQRTQQEDSAVYLCASSLGNSRASPLHFGNGTRLTVT.

The genes are TRBV3-1 (or the pseudogene TRBV3-2) and TRBJ1-4; 8 nucleotides agree with TRBD1. CDR1 LGHDT and CDR2 YNNKEL come from the germline V gene (reference sequence). CDR3 length: 14 residues. V was pared by 5 bases and J by 6 bases, with 5 bases of the junction left unmatched. CDR3 amino acids: CASSFRGLDEKLFF. The CDR3 bases are TGTGCCAGCAGCTTCAGGGGGCTGGATGAAAAACTGTTTTTT.

The rearrangement links TRBV5-1 to TRBJ2-5; TRBD1 aligns across 9 bases. CDR1 and CDR2 from the germline V gene are SGHRS and YFSETQ. With V trimmed by 4 bases and J by 5 bases, 6 bases remained unmatched. This CDR3 has 14 amino acids. CDR3: CASSGTGGRETQYF. CDR3 DNA: TGCGCCAGCAGCGGAACAGGGGGCCGGGAGACCCAGTACTTC.

The chain couples TRBV18 to TRBJ2-7; D uncertain. The CDR3 extends over 13 amino acids. With 4 bases removed from V and 3 bases from J, the gap between germline ends came to 10 bases. Germline values: CDR1 KGHSH, CDR2 LQKENI. This CDR3 is CASSLQRNYEQYF. The CDR3 coding sequence is TGTGCCAGCTCACTACAGAGAAACTACGAGCAGTACTTC. The full variable domain, completed using reference TRBV18 and TRBJ2-7, is NAGVMQNPRHLVRRRGQEARLRCSPMKGHSHVYWYRQLPEEGLKFMVYLQKENIIDESGMPKERFSAEFPKEGPSILRIQQVVRGDSAAYFCASSLQRNYEQYFGPGTRLTVT.

The V and J genes are TRBV6-4 and TRBJ2-3; TRBD2 matches at 7 bases. The V gene end was trimmed by 0 bases and the J gene end by 3 bases; junction bases not matched to a gene: 3. Germline lookup yields CDR1 MRHNA and CDR2 SNTAGT. The CDR3 has 15 amino acids. The CDR3 nucleotides read TGTGCCAGCAGTGACTCGGGCGGGGGAACAGATACGCAGTATTTT. Its protein is CASSDSGGGTDTQYF.

The genes are TRBV6-6 and TRBJ1-2; the D is unclear. Trimming left V 7 bases short and J 0 bases short, with 9 bases between. CDR1 is MNHNY, CDR2 SVGAGI, per germline (reference sequence). CDR3 length: 13 residues. Here the CDR3 DNA reads TGTGCCAGCAACGAGAGAACTAACTATGGCTACACCTTC. Translating gives CASNERTNYGYTF.